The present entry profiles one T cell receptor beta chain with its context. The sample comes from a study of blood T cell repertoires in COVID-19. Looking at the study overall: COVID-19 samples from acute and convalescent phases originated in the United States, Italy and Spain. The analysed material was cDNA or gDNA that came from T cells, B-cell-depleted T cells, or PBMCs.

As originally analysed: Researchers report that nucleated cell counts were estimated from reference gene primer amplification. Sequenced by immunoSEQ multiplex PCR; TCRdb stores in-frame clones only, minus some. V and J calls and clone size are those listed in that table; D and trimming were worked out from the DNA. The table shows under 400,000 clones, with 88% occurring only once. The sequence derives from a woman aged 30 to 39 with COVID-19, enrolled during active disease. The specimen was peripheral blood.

CDR3 sequence (DNA): TGTGCCAGCAGGCAAAGTGGTGGTAGCTATGGCTACACCTTC. Amino acid sequence: CASRQSGGSYGYTF. The chain couples TRBV6-5 to TRBJ1-2; D is unresolved. Per the germline V gene, CDR1 is MNHEY and CDR2 is SVGAGI. The CDR3 has 14 residues. V lost 6 bases and J 4 bases, leaving 15 bases between the germline ends.